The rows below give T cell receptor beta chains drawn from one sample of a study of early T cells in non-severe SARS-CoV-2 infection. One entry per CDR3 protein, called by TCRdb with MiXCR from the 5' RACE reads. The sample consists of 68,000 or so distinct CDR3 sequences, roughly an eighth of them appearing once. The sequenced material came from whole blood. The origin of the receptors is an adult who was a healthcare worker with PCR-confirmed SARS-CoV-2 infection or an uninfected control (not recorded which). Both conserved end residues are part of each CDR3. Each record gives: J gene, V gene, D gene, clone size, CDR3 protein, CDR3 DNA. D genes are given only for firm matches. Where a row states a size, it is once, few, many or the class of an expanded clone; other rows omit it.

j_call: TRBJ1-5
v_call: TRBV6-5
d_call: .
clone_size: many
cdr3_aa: CASSVLGNDQPQHF
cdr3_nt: TGTGCCAGCAGCGTTCTAGGGAATGACCAGCCCCAGCATTTT

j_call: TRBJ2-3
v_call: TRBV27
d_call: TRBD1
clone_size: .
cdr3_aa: CASRQGMDTQYF
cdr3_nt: TGTGCCAGCAGACAGGGGATGGATACGCAGTATTTT

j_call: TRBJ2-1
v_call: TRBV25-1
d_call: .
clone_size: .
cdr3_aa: CASSEFGGEKRNEQFF
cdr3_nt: TGTGCCAGCAGTGAATTTGGGGGCGAAAAACGCAATGAGCAGTTCTTC

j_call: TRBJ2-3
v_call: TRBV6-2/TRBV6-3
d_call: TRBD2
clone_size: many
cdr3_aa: CASSYPPFGGGQDTQYF
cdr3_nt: TGTGCCAGCAGTTACCCACCCTTTGGCGGGGGGCAAGATACGCAGTATTTT

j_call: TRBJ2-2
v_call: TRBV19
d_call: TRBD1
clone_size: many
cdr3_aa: CASSRTGSTGELFF
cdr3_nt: TGTGCCAGTAGCCGGACAGGGAGTACCGGGGAGCTGTTTTTT

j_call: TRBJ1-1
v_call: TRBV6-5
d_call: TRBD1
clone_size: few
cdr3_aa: CASGGGQGTTEAFF
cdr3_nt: TGTGCCAGCGGTGGGGGACAGGGGACCACTGAAGCTTTCTTT

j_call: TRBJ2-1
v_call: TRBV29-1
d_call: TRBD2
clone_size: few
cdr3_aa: CSWGGTSGGGSYNEQFF
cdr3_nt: TGCAGTTGGGGTGGGACTAGCGGCGGGGGCTCCTACAATGAGCAGTTCTTC

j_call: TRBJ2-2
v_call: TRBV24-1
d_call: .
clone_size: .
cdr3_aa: CATSDSRLTGELFF
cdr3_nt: TGTGCCACCAGTGATTCACGTCTCACCGGGGAGCTGTTTTTT

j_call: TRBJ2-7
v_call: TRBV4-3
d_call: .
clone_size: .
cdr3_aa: CASSQELRQEGSYEQYF
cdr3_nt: TGCGCCAGCAGCCAAGAATTACGACAGGAGGGGTCCTACGAGCAGTACTTC

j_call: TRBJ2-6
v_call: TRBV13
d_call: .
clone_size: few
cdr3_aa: CASSLGDNSGANVLTF
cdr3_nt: TGTGCCAGCAGCTTAGGGGACAACTCTGGGGCCAACGTCCTGACTTTC

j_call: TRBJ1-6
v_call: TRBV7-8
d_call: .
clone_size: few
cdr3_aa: CASSPQFGGSPLHF
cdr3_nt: TGTGCCAGCAGCCCACAATTTGGGGGTTCACCCCTCCACTTT

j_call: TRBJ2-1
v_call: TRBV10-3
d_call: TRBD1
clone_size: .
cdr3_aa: CAISGTGALGEQFF
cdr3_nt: TGTGCCATCAGCGGGACAGGGGCTCTCGGGGAGCAGTTCTTC

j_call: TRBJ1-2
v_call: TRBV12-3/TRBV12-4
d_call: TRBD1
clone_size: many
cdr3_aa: CASSFFSGGQTNYGYTF
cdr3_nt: TGTGCCAGCAGTTTTTTTTCGGGGGGACAGACAAACTATGGCTACACCTTC

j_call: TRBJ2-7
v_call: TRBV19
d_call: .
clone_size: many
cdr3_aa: CASSIGVPYEQYF
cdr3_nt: TGTGCCAGTAGTATTGGGGTTCCCTACGAGCAGTACTTC

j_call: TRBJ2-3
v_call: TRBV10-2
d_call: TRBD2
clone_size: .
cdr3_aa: CASSESGLAGGRTDTQYF
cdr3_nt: TGCGCCAGCAGTGAGTCGGGACTAGCGGGGGGGCGCACAGATACGCAGTATTTT

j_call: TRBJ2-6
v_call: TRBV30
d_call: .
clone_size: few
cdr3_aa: CAWSYAASGANVLTF
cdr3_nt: TGTGCCTGGAGTTATGCTGCATCTGGGGCCAACGTCCTGACTTTC

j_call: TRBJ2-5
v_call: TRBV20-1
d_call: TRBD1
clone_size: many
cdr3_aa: CSAAQFPLGQGGETQYF
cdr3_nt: TGCAGTGCTGCCCAATTCCCCCTCGGACAGGGGGGGGAGACCCAGTACTTC

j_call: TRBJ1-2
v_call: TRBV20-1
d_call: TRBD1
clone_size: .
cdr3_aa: CSARVGTAYGYTF
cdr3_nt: TGCAGTGCTAGGGTCGGGACAGCCTATGGCTACACCTTC

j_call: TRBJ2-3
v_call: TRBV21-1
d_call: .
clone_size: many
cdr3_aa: CASSKRRDLLSTDTQYF
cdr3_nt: TGTGCCAGCAGCAAGAGGAGGGACCTCCTTAGCACAGATACGCAGTATTTT

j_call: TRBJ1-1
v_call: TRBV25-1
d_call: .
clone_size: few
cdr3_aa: CASSANYQNTEAFF
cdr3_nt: TGTGCCAGCAGTGCCAACTACCAGAACACTGAAGCTTTCTTT

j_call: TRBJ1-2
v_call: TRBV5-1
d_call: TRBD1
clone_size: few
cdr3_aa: CASSSGQLNYGYTF
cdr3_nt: TGCGCCAGCAGCTCGGGACAGCTTAACTATGGCTACACCTTC

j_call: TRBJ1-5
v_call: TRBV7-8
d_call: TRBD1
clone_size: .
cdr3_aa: CASSWDRGVQPQHF
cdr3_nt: TGTGCCAGCAGCTGGGACAGGGGAGTTCAGCCCCAGCATTTT

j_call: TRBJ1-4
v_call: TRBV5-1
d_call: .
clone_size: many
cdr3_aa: CASSPGTPKLFF
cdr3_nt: TGCGCCAGCAGCCCCGGGACACCCAAACTGTTTTTT

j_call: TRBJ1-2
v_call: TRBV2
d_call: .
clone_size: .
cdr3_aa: CASSEGGSPYGYTF
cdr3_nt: TGTGCCAGCAGTGAAGGGGGGTCCCCCTATGGCTACACCTTC

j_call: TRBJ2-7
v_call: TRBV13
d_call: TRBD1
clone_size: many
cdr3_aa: CASSYTTTGGDSSLELYEQYF
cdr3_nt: TGTGCCAGCAGCTACACCACGACAGGGGGCGACAGTTCCCTAGAGCTATACGAGCAGTACTTC

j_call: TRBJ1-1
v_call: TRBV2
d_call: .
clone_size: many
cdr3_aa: CASSDDSSNTEAFF
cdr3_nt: TGTGCCAGCAGTGATGACAGTTCGAACACTGAAGCTTTCTTT

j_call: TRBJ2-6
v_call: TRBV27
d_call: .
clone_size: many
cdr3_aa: CASSPRWSGANVLTF
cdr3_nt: TGTGCCAGCAGTCCCCGGTGGTCTGGGGCCAACGTCCTGACTTTC

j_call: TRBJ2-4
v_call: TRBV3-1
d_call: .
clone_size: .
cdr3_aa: CASSQDLSAKNIQYF
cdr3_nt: TGTGCCAGCAGCCAAGATTTAAGTGCCAAAAACATTCAGTACTTC

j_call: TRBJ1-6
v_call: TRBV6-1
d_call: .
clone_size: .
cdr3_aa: CASSEAGRDNSPLHF
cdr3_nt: TGTGCCAGCAGTGAAGCCGGCAGGGATAATTCACCCCTCCACTTT

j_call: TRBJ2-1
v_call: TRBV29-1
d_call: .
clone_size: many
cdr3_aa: CSVRQGVIDEQFF
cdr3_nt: TGCAGCGTTCGCCAGGGAGTCATCGATGAGCAGTTCTTC

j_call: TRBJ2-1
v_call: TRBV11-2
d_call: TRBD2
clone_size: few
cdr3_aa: CASSPSSGPSEDNEQFF
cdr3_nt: TGTGCCAGCAGCCCCTCTAGCGGGCCCAGCGAGGACAATGAGCAGTTCTTC

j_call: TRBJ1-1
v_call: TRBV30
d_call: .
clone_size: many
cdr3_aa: CAWSVVGGVPYTEAFF
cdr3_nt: TGTGCCTGGAGTGTTGTCGGGGGAGTACCTTACACTGAAGCTTTCTTT

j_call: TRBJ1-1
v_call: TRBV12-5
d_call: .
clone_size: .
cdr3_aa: CASGLVPIGRDAFF
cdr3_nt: TGTGCTAGTGGTTTGGTACCGATTGGGCGCGACGCTTTCTTT

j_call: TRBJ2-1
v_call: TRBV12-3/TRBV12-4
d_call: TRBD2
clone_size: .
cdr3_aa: CASSLGSGTLNEQFF
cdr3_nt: TGTGCCAGCAGTTTAGGGAGCGGGACTTTAAATGAGCAGTTCTTC

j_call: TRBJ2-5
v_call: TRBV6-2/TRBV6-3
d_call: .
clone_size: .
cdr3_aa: CASSYGSQYF
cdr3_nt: TGTGCCAGCAGTTACGGCTCCCAGTACTTC

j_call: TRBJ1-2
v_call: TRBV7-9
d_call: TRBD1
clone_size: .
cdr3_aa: CASSPGRQGDGYTF
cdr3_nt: TGTGCCAGCAGCCCCGGCCGACAGGGTGATGGCTACACCTTC

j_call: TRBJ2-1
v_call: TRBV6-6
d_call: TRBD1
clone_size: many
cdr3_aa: CASSGTGEINNEQFF
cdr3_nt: TGTGCCAGCAGTGGGACAGGGGAGATCAACAATGAGCAGTTCTTC

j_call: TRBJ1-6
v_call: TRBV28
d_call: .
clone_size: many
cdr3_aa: CASTPQHNSPLHF
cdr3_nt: TGTGCCAGCACCCCTCAGCATAATTCACCCCTCCACTTT

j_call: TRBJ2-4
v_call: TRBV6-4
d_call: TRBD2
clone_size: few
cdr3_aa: CASIPGLAGGQAKNIQYF
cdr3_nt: TGTGCCAGCATTCCGGGACTAGCGGGGGGGCAGGCCAAAAACATTCAGTACTTC

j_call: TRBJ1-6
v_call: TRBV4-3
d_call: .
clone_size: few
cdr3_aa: CASSQDRGSPLHF
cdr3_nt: TGCGCCAGCAGCCAAGATCGGGGTTCACCCCTCCACTTT

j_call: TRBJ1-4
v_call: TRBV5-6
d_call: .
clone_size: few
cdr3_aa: CASSFLEGEKLFF
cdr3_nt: TGTGCCAGCAGCTTTTTAGAGGGAGAAAAACTGTTTTTT

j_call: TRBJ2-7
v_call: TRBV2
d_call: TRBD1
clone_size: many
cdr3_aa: CASSPRDRSYEQYF
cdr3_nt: TGTGCCAGCAGTCCCCGGGACAGATCCTACGAGCAGTACTTC

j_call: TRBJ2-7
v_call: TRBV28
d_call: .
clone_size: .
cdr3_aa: CASSTNRALYEQYF
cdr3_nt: TGTGCCAGCAGTACCAACCGGGCACTCTACGAGCAGTACTTC

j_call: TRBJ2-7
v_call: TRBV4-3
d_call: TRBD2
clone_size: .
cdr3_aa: CASSQDSKRGAGYEQYF
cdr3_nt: TGCGCCAGCAGCCAAGATTCAAAGCGGGGGGCCGGCTACGAGCAGTACTTC

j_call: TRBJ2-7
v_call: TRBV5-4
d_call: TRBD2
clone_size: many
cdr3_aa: CASSSGLAGEEYF
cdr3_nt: TGTGCCAGCAGCTCCGGACTAGCGGGGGAAGAGTACTTC

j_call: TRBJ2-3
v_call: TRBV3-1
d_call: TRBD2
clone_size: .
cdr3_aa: CASSQGSGRTTDTQYF
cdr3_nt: TGTGCCAGCAGCCAAGGCAGCGGGAGAACCACAGATACGCAGTATTTT

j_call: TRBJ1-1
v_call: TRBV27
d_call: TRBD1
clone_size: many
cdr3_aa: CASTRGGEAFF
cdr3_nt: TGTGCCAGCACCAGGGGGGGCGAAGCTTTCTTT

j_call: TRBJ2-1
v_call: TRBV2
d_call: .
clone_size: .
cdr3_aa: CASVPDLSSYNEQFF
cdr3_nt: TGTGCCAGCGTACCCGACCTGAGCTCCTACAATGAGCAGTTCTTC

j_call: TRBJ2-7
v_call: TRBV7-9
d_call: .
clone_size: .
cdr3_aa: CASSAVSASEQYF
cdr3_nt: TGTGCCAGCAGCGCGGTTAGCGCCTCCGAGCAGTACTTC

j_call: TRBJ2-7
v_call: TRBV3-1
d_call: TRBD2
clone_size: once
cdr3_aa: CASSPVSGGPYEQYF
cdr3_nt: TGTGCCAGCAGCCCCGTTAGCGGGGGACCCTACGAGCAGTACTTC

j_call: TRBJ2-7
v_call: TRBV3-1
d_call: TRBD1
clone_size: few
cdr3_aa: CASSLRQGEQYF
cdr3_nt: TGTGCCAGCAGCCTCCGACAGGGCGAGCAGTACTTC